This TCR beta chain derives from a study of technical replicates of blood from several donors. CDR1 SNHLY and CDR2 FYNNEI come from the germline V gene. The length of the CDR3 is 14 residues. J was trimmed by 5 bases and V by 7 bases; bases with no gene match: 10. Clones were read by immunoSEQ multiplex PCR, and TCRdb kept only the in-frame ones, dropping some. The sample holds roughly 60,000 clones, 91% seen once. The sequence came from a human donor in good health. Some clones in this sample may be carry-over from other donors' samples. The genes are TRBV2 and TRBJ2-5; TRBD2 matches at 7 bases. The specimen sequenced was PBMCs. The DNA for the CDR3 is TGTGCCAGCACCAGGGAGAGGGGAGGGGAGACCCAGTACTTC. This encodes CASTRERGGETQYF.